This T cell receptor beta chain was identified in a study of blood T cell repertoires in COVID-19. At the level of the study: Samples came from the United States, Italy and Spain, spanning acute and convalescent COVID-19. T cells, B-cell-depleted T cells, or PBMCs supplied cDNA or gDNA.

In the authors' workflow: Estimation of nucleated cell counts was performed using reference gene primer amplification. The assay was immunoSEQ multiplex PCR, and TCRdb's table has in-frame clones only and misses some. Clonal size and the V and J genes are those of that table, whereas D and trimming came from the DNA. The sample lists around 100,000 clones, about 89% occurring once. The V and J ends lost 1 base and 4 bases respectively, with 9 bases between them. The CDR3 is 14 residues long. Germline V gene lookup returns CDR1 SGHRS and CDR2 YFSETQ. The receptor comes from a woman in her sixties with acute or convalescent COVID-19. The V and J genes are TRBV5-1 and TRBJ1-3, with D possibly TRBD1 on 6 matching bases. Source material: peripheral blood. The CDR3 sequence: CASSLSGQGNTIYF. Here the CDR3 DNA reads TGCGCCAGCAGCTTGAGTGGACAGGGAAACACCATATATTTT.